These 16 T cell receptor beta chains share one sample of origin, sequenced in a study of T cell responses to AZD1222 COVID-19 vaccine. Clones were read by immunoSEQ multiplex PCR, and TCRdb kept only the in-frame ones, dropping some. The table records tens of thousands of clones, about 81% of them present only once. The sample in question was peripheral blood, obtained 28 days after the second AZD1222 dose. Every receptor here comes from an adult who received the AZD1222 COVID-19 vaccine.

The gene calls are TRBV21-1 and TRBJ2-6. TRBV21-1 is marked as a pseudogene. CDR3 length: 15 amino acids. Written as DNA, the CDR3 is TGTGCCTATGGCCAGGGAGTCGACTGGGCCAACGTCCTGACTTTC. Residues: CAYGQGVDWANVLTF.

The chain recombines TRBV7-2 with TRBJ2-2; D may correspond to TRBD1 or TRBD2 (5 bases each). The CDR3 runs to 16 residues. Between the trimmed V and J ends, which lost 1 base and 3 bases, there was a span of 12 bases. CDR1 SGHTA and CDR2 FQGNSA come from the germline V gene. CDR3 sequence: CASSLVGGRYTGELFF. For the CDR3, the DNA is TGTGCCAGCAGCTTAGTTGGGGGACGTTACACCGGGGAGCTGTTTTTT.

This chain links TRBV12-3 or TRBV12-4 with TRBJ1-2; no clear D gene. Trimming took off 2 bases at V and 2 bases at J, with 6 bases between the two ends. There are 13 residues in the CDR3. CDR3 sequence: CASSLLRNYGYTF. Here the CDR3 DNA reads TGTGCCAGCAGTTTATTACGGAACTATGGCTACACCTTC.

This rearrangement joins TRBV9 to TRBJ2-7; 9 bases are a match to TRBD2. This CDR3 is built from 15 residues. Germline CDR1 is SGDLS and CDR2 is YYNGEE. V was pared by 4 bases and J by 6 bases, with 11 bases of the junction left unmatched. As DNA, the CDR3 is TGTGCCAGCAGCCCAGGGACTAGCCTCCTTCCCGAGCAGTACTTC. Its protein is CASSPGTSLLPEQYF.

The J gene is TRBJ2-1, the V gene TRBV9; a possible D gene is TRBD2 (7 bases). Trimming cost V 0 bases and J 4 bases, with 11 bases left between them. Germline-derived CDR1 and CDR2 are SGDLS and YYNGEE. CDR3 length: 15 residues. The CDR3 region has the DNA TGTGCCAGCAGCGTAGAAGGGGGGGAGTACAATGAGCAGTTCTTC. Translating gives CASSVEGGEYNEQFF.

The chain uses TRBV7-2 and TRBJ2-7; D is possibly TRBD1 (6 bases). The CDR3 is 14 amino acids. Trimming removed 1 base from V and 6 bases from J, with 13 bases in between. Germline-derived CDR1 and CDR2 are SGHTA and FQGNSA. The CDR3 loop reads CASSLDTGWGEQYF. Written as DNA, the CDR3 is TGTGCCAGCAGCTTAGATACAGGGTGGGGCGAGCAGTACTTC.

Turning to this clone: The junction departs from the called germline gene at one end, perhaps through a read error. This chain links TRBV27 with TRBJ2-2; D is perhaps TRBD1 (5 bases). The CDR3 loop spans 15 amino acids. Germline assignment: CDR1 MNHEY and CDR2 SMNVEV (reference sequence). The CDR3: CASSLAGKNPGELFF. CDR3 nucleotide sequence: TGTGCCAGCAGTCTGGCAGGGAAGAACCCCGGGGAGCTGTTTTTT.

The chain couples TRBV7-2 to TRBJ2-5; D possibly uses TRBD1 or TRBD2 (6 bases each). With 5 bases removed from V and 5 bases from J, the gap between germline ends came to 18 bases. Germline CDR1 is SGHTA and CDR2 is FQGNSA. This CDR3 has 15 residues. CDR3 coding DNA: TGTGCCAGCAGCACGGGACCCTACGGGGGCGAGACCCAGTACTTC. Protein sequence: CASSTGPYGGETQYF.

This sequence joins TRBV5-4 and TRBJ1-2, with D perhaps TRBD1 (6 bases). The germline V gene has CDR1 SGHNT and CDR2 YYREEE (reference sequence). CDR3 length: 14 residues. V was clipped by 4 bases and J by 2 bases, with 12 bases between them. The CDR3 spells CASSPGTRNYGYTF. CDR3 sequence (DNA): TGTGCCAGCAGCCCCGGGACACGAAACTATGGCTACACCTTC.

The genes are TRBV9 and TRBJ2-7, with D possibly matching TRBD2 (6 bases). With 4 bases removed from V and 3 bases from J, the gap between germline ends came to 17 bases. This CDR3 spans 15 amino acids. Germline V gene lookup returns CDR1 SGDLS and CDR2 YYNGEE. DNA of the CDR3: TGTGCCAGCAGCCTCGGGGCAGCGGGCGACTACGAGCAGTACTTC. Its protein is CASSLGAAGDYEQYF.

The V gene is TRBV4-3, the J gene TRBJ2-2; tentatively, D is TRBD1 (6 bases). V lost 3 bases and J 6 bases, leaving 14 bases between the germline ends. This CDR3 is 15 amino acids long. Germline loops: CDR1 LGHNA, CDR2 YSLEER. CDR3 loop: CASSHVTGTAGELFF. Written as DNA, the CDR3 is TGCGCCAGCAGCCATGTTACAGGGACGGCCGGGGAGCTGTTTTTT.

This chain connects TRBV19 to TRBJ2-1; 9 positions agree with TRBD2. The germline gives CDR1 LNHDA, CDR2 SQIVND (reference sequence). J gave up 5 bases and V 5 bases, and 10 bases lay outside the gene matches. CDR3 length: 16 amino acids. The CDR3 loop is CASSLIAGAVNNEQFF. For the CDR3, the DNA is TGTGCCAGTAGTCTTATAGCGGGAGCGGTTAACAATGAGCAGTTCTTC.

This clone was recorded many times. The chain recombines TRBV30 with TRBJ1-3; no clear D gene. Looked up from germline, CDR1 is GTSNPN and CDR2 is SVGIG (reference sequence). V lost 3 bases, J lost 4 bases, and 10 bases lay in between. The length of the CDR3 is 13 residues. CDR3 residues: CAWRTPGGNTIYF. CDR3 DNA sequence: TGTGCCTGGAGAACCCCAGGCGGAAACACCATATATTTT.

The rearrangement links TRBV24-1 to TRBJ2-1, with D tentatively TRBD1 or TRBD2 (5 bases each). With 4 bases removed from V and 10 bases from J, the gap between germline ends came to 16 bases. The CDR3 extends over 14 amino acids. Germline CDR1 is KGHDR and CDR2 is SFDVKD. CDR3 nucleotide sequence: TGTGCCACCAGTGACTCCGGGACCCTAAGGGAGCAGTTCTTC. This codes for CATSDSGTLREQFF.

The V gene is TRBV5-6, the J gene TRBJ1-2; D remains unclear. Trimming removed 3 bases at V and 7 bases at J, with 16 bases between. CDR1 and CDR2 (germline): SGHDT, YYEEEE. The length of the CDR3 is 14 residues. The CDR3 sequence is CASSSQGWLGGYTF. The CDR3 DNA reads as TGTGCCAGCAGCTCCCAAGGTTGGTTAGGTGGCTACACCTTC.

This clone was seen more than once but under ten times. The rearrangement uses TRBV28 and TRBJ2-5, with D possibly called TRBD1 or TRBD2 (5 bases each). V dropped 7 bases and J dropped 4 bases, with 7 bases sitting between them. This CDR3 is 11 amino acids long. Germline-derived CDR1 and CDR2 are MDHEN and SYDVKM. The CDR3 reads CASKRGETQYF. The CDR3 region has the DNA TGTGCCAGCAAGAGGGGAGAGACCCAGTACTTC.